One sample yielded the 28 T cell receptor beta chains listed below, sequenced in a study of spatial heterogeneity in lung cancer. The time point: blood at routine non-recurrence follow-up after resection. TCRdb re-derived calls from the 5' RACE reads in MiXCR, one entry per CDR3 protein. Altogether 25,000 to 35,000 distinct CDR3 sequences are present, under 11% being singletons, with the ten largest covering around 27%. The sequencing used PBMCs, collected at follow-up. Source of these receptors: a female donor with early-stage non-small cell lung cancer.

There are many counts of this clonotype. V and J are TRBV3-1 and TRBJ1-1; D may be TRBD1 (6 bases). The CDR3 totals 13 residues. CDR1 is LGHDT and CDR2 is YNNKEL in the germline V gene (reference sequence). The germline V and J ends were trimmed by 1 base and 9 bases, with 12 bases remaining between them. In nucleotides, the CDR3 is TGTGCCAGCAGCCAAGGGCAGGGGACGAAAGCTTTCTTT. Translation gives CASSQGQGTKAFF.

This clonotype has more than one count but fewer than ten. The chain recombines TRBV18 with TRBJ2-1; 9 bases align to TRBD1. After removal of 5 bases from V and 7 bases from J, the junction contained 3 bases not matched to a gene. The CDR3 is made up of 13 amino acids. From germline, CDR1 is KGHSH and CDR2 LQKENI. The chain's CDR3 is CASSRDRENEQFF. The CDR3 DNA reads TGTGCCAGCTCAAGGGACAGGGAAAATGAGCAGTTCTTC.

This clonotype occurred a few times. The junction differs from germline at one of its ends, possibly a read error. The chain couples TRBV7-8 to TRBJ2-5; tentatively, D is TRBD1 (5 bases). The germline CDR1 and CDR2 sequences are SGHVS and FQNEAQ. This CDR3 is 18 amino acids long. The CDR3 DNA is TGTCCCAGCAGCTTAGTCGGGTGGGGCGCTGGGTATTTAGAGACCCAGTACTTC. This codes for CPSSLVGWGAGYLETQYF.

This clonotype occurred a few times. This chain joins TRBV20-1 and TRBJ2-3; D perhaps matches TRBD2 (5 bases). This CDR3 has 16 amino acids. Germline assignment: CDR1 DFQATT and CDR2 SNEGSKA (reference sequence). V gave up 6 bases and J gave up 1 base, with 20 bases separating them. The CDR3 DNA follows: TGCAGTGCCCCAACGCAAGGAGGTGGGGGCACAGATACGCAGTATTTT. Encoded protein: CSAPTQGGGGTDTQYF.

This clonotype was seen ten or more times. V is TRBV9 and J is TRBJ2-7; 10 bases agree with TRBD2. The CDR3 contains 16 residues. J was trimmed by 3 bases and V by 0 bases; bases with no gene match: 6. Germline lookup yields CDR1 SGDLS and CDR2 YYNGEE. The CDR3: CASSVGSGGNYYEQYF. The CDR3 bases are TGTGCCAGCAGCGTAGGTAGCGGGGGGAACTACTACGAGCAGTACTTC.

This clonotype was counted many times. The chain combines TRBV4-2 with TRBJ2-2; 9 positions match TRBD2. Trimming took 0 bases from V and 0 from J; bases not matched to a gene: 2. Germline V CDR1 and CDR2: LGHNA, YNFKEQ. This CDR3 comprises 17 residues. CDR3 nucleotides: TGTGCCAGCAGCCAAGACAGCGGGGGGACGAACACCGGGGAGCTGTTTTTT. This sequence encodes CASSQDSGGTNTGELFF.

The V and J genes are TRBV19 and TRBJ1-1, with D perhaps TRBD1 (5 bases). Trimming removed 7 bases from V and 5 bases from J, with 14 bases in between. Germline CDR1 and CDR2: LNHDA and SQIVND (reference sequence). The CDR3 loop spans 13 amino acids. In nucleotides, the CDR3 is TGTGCCAGTAAAGTTCGGGGGAGGACTGAAGCTTTCTTT. It is translated as CASKVRGRTEAFF.

This clonotype appeared many times. The rearrangement uses TRBV28 and TRBJ2-7; 8 nucleotides line up with TRBD1. V dropped 5 bases and J dropped 5; count of bases not matched to a gene: 8. Germline CDR1 is MDHEN and CDR2 is SYDVKM. The CDR3 is made up of 14 amino acids. The CDR3 region has the DNA TGTGCCAGCAGTCCGGACAGGGTAATCGACGAGCAGTACTTC. Amino acid sequence: CASSPDRVIDEQYF.

The J gene is TRBJ1-1, the V gene TRBV29-1; 7 bases agree with TRBD1. The CDR3 loop spans 12 amino acids. The junction had 6 bases not matched to a gene; V was cut back by 7 bases and J by 4 bases. Per germline, CDR1 SQVTM and CDR2 ANQGSEA. The CDR3 is CSATGVSTEAFF. CDR3 nucleotides: TGCAGCGCCACAGGGGTAAGCACTGAAGCTTTCTTT.

This clonotype was counted at least ten times. The chain couples TRBV29-1 to TRBJ2-2; possible D gene TRBD2, 6 bases. This CDR3 has 14 amino acids. Trimming shortened V by 7 bases and J by 4 bases, and 16 bases separated the two germline ends. The germline V gene encodes CDR1 SQVTM and CDR2 ANQGSEA. In nucleotides, the CDR3 is TGCAGCGCCCGGAGGAGGGGCGCCACCGGGGAGCTGTTTTTT. It yields the protein CSARRRGATGELFF.

This clonotype was recorded at least ten times. V is TRBV5-1 and J is TRBJ2-5; 9 bases map to TRBD1. CDR1 and CDR2 (germline): SGHRS, YFSETQ. The CDR3 totals 15 residues. V was clipped by 0 bases and J by 3 bases; unmatched bases: 3. The CDR3 protein is CASSLGTGGKETQYF. CDR3 bases: TGCGCCAGCAGCTTGGGCACAGGGGGCAAAGAGACCCAGTACTTC.

Ten or more counts support this clonotype. The chain links TRBV6-6 to TRBJ2-3; D possibly corresponds to TRBD2 (5 bases). The germline CDR1 and CDR2 sequences are MNHNY and SVGAGI (reference sequence). This CDR3 contains 12 residues. V gave up 6 bases and J gave up 4 bases, with 8 bases separating them. CDR3 loop: CASRLVADTQYF. The CDR3 bases are TGTGCCAGCAGACTAGTTGCAGATACGCAGTATTTT.

The rearrangement uses TRBV7-2 and TRBJ2-2; TRBD1 agrees at 9 bases. Germline V lookup: CDR1 SGHTA, CDR2 FQGNSA. The CDR3 is 18 amino acids. The trim removed 4 bases at V and 2 bases at J, leaving 11 bases unmatched. The CDR3 region has the DNA TGTGCCAGCAGCTCCCTGGACAGGGGATCCCTAAACACCGGGGAGCTGTTTTTT. Residues: CASSSLDRGSLNTGELFF.

In its sample, this clonotype was seen many times. The V gene is TRBV7-8, the J gene TRBJ2-3; D is perhaps TRBD1 or TRBD2 (6 bases each). V dropped 4 bases and J dropped 6 bases, with 14 bases sitting between them. The CDR3 totals 14 residues. CDR1 and CDR2 from the germline V gene are SGHVS and FQNEAQ. CDR3 residues: CASSSRLGGDTQYF. In DNA, the CDR3 is TGTGCCAGCAGCTCGAGACTAGGGGGGGATACGCAGTATTTT. The entire variable domain, with the rest obtained from reference TRBV7-8 and TRBJ2-3, is as follows: GAGVSQSPRYKVAKRGQDVALRCDPISGHVSLFWYQQALGQGPEFLTYFQNEAQLDKSGLPSDRFFAERPEGSVSTLKIQRTQQEDSAVYLCASSSRLGGDTQYFGPGTRLTVL.

This clonotype was counted only a few times. CDR3 sequence reads: CASSNRNTEAFF. The CDR3 coding sequence is TGTGCCAGCAGTAACAGGAACACTGAAGCTTTCTTT. J is TRBJ1-1 and V is TRBV6-1; D unresolved. Germline V gene lookup returns CDR1 MNHNS and CDR2 SASEGT. V was shortened by 5 bases and J by 1 base, with 5 bases between the two germline ends. This CDR3 spans 12 amino acids.

This clonotype was detected many times. The J gene is TRBJ1-2, the V gene TRBV5-1, with D possibly matching TRBD1 (6 bases). The ends were cut back, 4 bases at V and 5 bases at J, with 24 bases in the middle. Germline assignment: CDR1 SGHRS and CDR2 YFSETQ. This CDR3 has 17 residues. As DNA, the CDR3 is TGCGCCAGCAGCACCGACAGGAGACAACGAGGGATGTATGGCTACACCTTC. Encoded protein: CASSTDRRQRGMYGYTF.

This clonotype was seen ten or more times. This rearrangement joins TRBV4-3 to TRBJ2-2; 8 positions match TRBD1. This CDR3 contains 19 residues. Germline V gene lookup returns CDR1 LGHNA and CDR2 YSLEER. The trim removed 1 base at V and 0 bases at J, leaving 10 bases unmatched. The CDR3 DNA is TGCGCCAGCAGCCAAGGGTTGGCAGGGGGCGGGTCGAACACCGGGGAGCTGTTTTTT. It specifies CASSQGLAGGGSNTGELFF.

This clonotype was found a few times. This sequence joins TRBV5-4 and TRBJ1-5, with a weak D call TRBD1 (5 bases). Per germline, CDR1 SGHNT and CDR2 YYREEE (reference sequence). The V and J ends lost 3 bases and 3 bases respectively, with 13 bases between them. CDR3 length: 15 residues. The chain's CDR3 is CASSSGGAPNQPQHF. CDR3 coding DNA: TGTGCCAGCAGCTCGGGTGGGGCACCCAATCAGCCCCAGCATTTT.

In this sample, this clonotype turned up a few times. The rearrangement links TRBV18 to TRBJ2-5, with D possibly matching TRBD1 (5 bases). The CDR3 length is 16 residues. Trimming cost V 5 bases and J 4 bases, with 20 bases left between them. Germline V gene lookup returns CDR1 KGHSH and CDR2 LQKENI. CDR3 in DNA: TGTGCCAGCTCATCCATCTTTCAGGGTAGGGGAGAGACCCAGTACTTC. Residues: CASSSIFQGRGETQYF.

This clonotype was seen repeatedly, ten times or more. The CDR3 DNA follows: TGTGCCAGTAGCATCGGGAGTGCCTACGAGCAGTACTTC. Amino acid sequence: CASSIGSAYEQYF. This chain joins TRBV7-6 and TRBJ2-7; D is possibly TRBD2 (6 bases). V lost 9 bases and J 2 bases, leaving 14 bases between the germline ends. This CDR3 region has 13 residues. The V gene's germline CDR1 is SGHVS and CDR2 FNYEAQ.

This clonotype was detected ten times or more. This chain uses TRBV11-1 with TRBJ2-3, with 7 bases identical to TRBD2. CDR1 is SGHAT and CDR2 is FQDESV in the germline V gene (reference sequence). The junction had 2 bases not matched to a gene; V was cut back by 2 bases and J by 0 bases. The CDR3 is 15 residues long. In nucleotides, the CDR3 is TGTGCCAGCAGCTTAAGGCGGGGGAGCACAGATACGCAGTATTTT. This codes for CASSLRRGSTDTQYF. Supplemented by reference TRBV11-1 and TRBJ2-3, the full variable domain reads EAEVAQSPRYKITEKSQAVAFWCDPISGHATLYWYRQILGQGPELLVQFQDESVVDDSQLPKDRFSAERLKGVDSTLKIQPAELGDSAMYLCASSLRRGSTDTQYFGPGTRLTVL.

This clonotype showed up many times. This rearrangement joins TRBV18 to TRBJ2-6; TRBD2 is a possible D gene (5 bases). V lost 4 bases, J lost 0 bases, and 16 bases lay in between. The CDR3 consists of 18 residues. Germline loops: CDR1 KGHSH, CDR2 LQKENI. The CDR3 bases are TGTGCCAGCTCACGCGGACTGCGGATGAGCTCTGGGGCCAACGTCCTGACTTTC. Translation: CASSRGLRMSSGANVLTF.

In this sample, this clonotype turned up many times. The J gene is TRBJ2-3, the V gene TRBV28, with D possibly matching TRBD1 (6 bases). Germline loops: CDR1 MDHEN, CDR2 SYDVKM. V shed 5 bases and J shed 7 bases, with 19 bases lying between them. The CDR3 loop spans 15 amino acids. CDR3 bases: TGTGCCAGCAGTAACCGGGACACGGGGATATATACGCAGTATTTT. It codes for CASSNRDTGIYTQYF.

This clonotype was seen ten or more times. The V call is TRBV5-1, the J call TRBJ1-4, with 8 bases lining up with TRBD1. The trim removed 5 bases at V and 7 bases at J, leaving 10 bases unmatched. The V gene's germline CDR1 is SGHRS and CDR2 YFSETQ. CDR3 length equals 15 residues. DNA of the CDR3: TGCGCCAGCAGAGAAGACAGGGGACGGGGTGAAAAACTGTTTTTT. Translating gives CASREDRGRGEKLFF.

The chain has TRBV6-1 and TRBJ1-2; D not resolved. Trimming removed 1 base at V and 5 bases at J, with 5 bases between. The germline V gene has CDR1 MNHNS and CDR2 SASEGT. This CDR3 comprises 12 residues. The CDR3 reads CASSEEPYGYTF. CDR3 in DNA: TGTGCCAGCAGTGAAGAGCCTTATGGCTACACCTTC.

J is TRBJ2-7 and V is TRBV6-2 or TRBV6-3, with D maybe TRBD2 (6 bases). The CDR3 consists of 15 residues. Trimming removed 0 bases from V and 3 bases from J, with 12 bases in between. Per germline, CDR1 MNHEY and CDR2 SVGEGT. The CDR3 DNA sequence: TGTGCCAGCAGTTACTCGAGTAGCGGCGGCTACGAGCAGTACTTC. This encodes CASSYSSSGGYEQYF.

V gene TRBV5-4 combines with J gene TRBJ2-1, with D perhaps TRBD2 (6 bases). Trimming pared 6 bases from V and 3 bases from J, leaving 16 bases between. The CDR3 loop spans 15 amino acids. Germline CDR1 is SGHNT and CDR2 is YYREEE (reference sequence). The CDR3 DNA reads as TGTGCCAGCACCCCAGGAGGGCTACTCTACAATGAGCAGTTCTTC. This gives the protein CASTPGGLLYNEQFF.

This chain links TRBV28 with TRBJ2-7; possibly TRBD2 for D (6 bases). The V gene's germline CDR1 is MDHEN and CDR2 SYDVKM. Trimming removed 6 bases from V and 2 bases from J, with 17 bases in between. This CDR3 comprises 15 residues. The CDR3 here is CASRVEGRGTYEQYF. The CDR3 DNA follows: TGTGCCAGCAGGGTAGAGGGACGCGGGACCTACGAGCAGTACTTC.